The entry that follows covers one T cell receptor beta chain sequence. Using immunoSEQ multiplex PCR, the repertoire was profiled, and TCRdb retains in-frame clones only, with some absent. This table holds over 200,000 clones, roughly 90% found once. The sample belongs to a study of blood T cell repertoires in COVID-19. Study-level background: T cells, B-cell-depleted T cells, or PBMCs supplied cDNA or gDNA.

CDR1 is SQVTM, CDR2 ANQGSEA, per germline. There are 13 residues in the CDR3. The germline V and J ends were trimmed by 7 bases and 3 bases, with 10 bases remaining between them. Sequenced input: peripheral blood. The rearrangement links TRBV29-1 to TRBJ2-6, with a tentative D call TRBD1 (5 bases). The clonotype comes from a man aged 60 to 75 with COVID-19, enrolled during active disease. The CDR3 sequence is CSARVDGANVLTF. The CDR3 nucleotides are TGCAGCGCCAGGGTGGATGGGGCCAACGTCCTGACTTTC.